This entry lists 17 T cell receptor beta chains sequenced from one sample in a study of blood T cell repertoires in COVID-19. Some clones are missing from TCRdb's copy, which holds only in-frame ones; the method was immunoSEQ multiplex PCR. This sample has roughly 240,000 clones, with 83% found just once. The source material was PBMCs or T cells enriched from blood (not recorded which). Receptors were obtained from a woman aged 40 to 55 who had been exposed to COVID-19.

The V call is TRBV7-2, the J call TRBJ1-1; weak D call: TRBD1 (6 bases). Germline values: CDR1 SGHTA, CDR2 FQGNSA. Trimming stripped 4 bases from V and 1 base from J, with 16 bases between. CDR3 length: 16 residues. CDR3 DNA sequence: TGTGCCAGCAGCTCTTGGCCGGGACAAGGGAACACTGAAGCTTTCTTT. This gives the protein CASSSWPGQGNTEAFF.

The CDR3 coding sequence is TGTGCCAGCAGTTTGGGACAGGGGGGACCCCAGCATTTT. This encodes CASSLGQGGPQHF. The chain recombines TRBV12-3 or TRBV12-4 with TRBJ1-5, with 11 bases aligning to TRBD1. With 3 bases clipped from V and 10 bases from J, the junction kept 2 bases outside the gene matches. This CDR3 comprises 13 residues.

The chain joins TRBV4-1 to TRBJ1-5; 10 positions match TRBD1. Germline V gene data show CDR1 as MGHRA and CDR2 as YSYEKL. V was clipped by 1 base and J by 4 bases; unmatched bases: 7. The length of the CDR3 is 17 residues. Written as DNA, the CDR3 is TGCGCCAGCAGCCAAGTGGGGGGACAGGGGTCAAATCAGCCCCAGCATTTT. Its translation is CASSQVGGQGSNQPQHF.

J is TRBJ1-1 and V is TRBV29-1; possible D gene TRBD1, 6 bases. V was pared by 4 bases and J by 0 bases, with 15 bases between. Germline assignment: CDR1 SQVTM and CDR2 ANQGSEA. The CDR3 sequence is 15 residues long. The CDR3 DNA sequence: TGCAGCGTTGGTAAAACGGACAGCCTGAACACTGAAGCTTTCTTT. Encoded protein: CSVGKTDSLNTEAFF.

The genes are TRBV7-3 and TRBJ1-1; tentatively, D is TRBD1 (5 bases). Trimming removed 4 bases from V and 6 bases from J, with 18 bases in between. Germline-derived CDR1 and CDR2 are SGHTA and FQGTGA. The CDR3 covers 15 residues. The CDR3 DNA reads TGTGCCAGCAGCTCCGACAGACCCCGCGTCTCTGAAGCTTTCTTT. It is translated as CASSSDRPRVSEAFF.

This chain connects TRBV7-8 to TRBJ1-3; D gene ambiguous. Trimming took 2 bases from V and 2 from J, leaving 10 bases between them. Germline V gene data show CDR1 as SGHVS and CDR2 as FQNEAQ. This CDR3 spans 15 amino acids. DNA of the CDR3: TGTGCCAGCAGCTTAATTGGCACCCCTGGAAACACCATATATTTT. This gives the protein CASSLIGTPGNTIYF.

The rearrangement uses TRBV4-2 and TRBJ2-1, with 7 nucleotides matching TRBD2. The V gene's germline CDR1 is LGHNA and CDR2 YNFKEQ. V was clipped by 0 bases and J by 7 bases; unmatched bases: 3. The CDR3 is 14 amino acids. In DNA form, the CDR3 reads TGTGCCAGCAGCCAAGACTTACTAGCGAATGAGCAGTTCTTC. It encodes CASSQDLLANEQFF.

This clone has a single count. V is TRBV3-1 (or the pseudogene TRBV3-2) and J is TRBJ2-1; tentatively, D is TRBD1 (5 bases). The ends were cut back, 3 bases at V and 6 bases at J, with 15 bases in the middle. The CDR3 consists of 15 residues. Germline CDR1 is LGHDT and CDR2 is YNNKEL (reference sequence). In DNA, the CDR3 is TGTGCCAGCAGCCAGGGTGGCGGACACGTCAATGAGCAGTTCTTC. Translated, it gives CASSQGGGHVNEQFF.

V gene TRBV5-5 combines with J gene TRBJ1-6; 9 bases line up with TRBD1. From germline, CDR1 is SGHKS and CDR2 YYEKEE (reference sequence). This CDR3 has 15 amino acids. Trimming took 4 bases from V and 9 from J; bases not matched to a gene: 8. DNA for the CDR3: TGTGCCAGCAGCCGCGTGACAGGGGGTTCTTCACCCCTCCACTTT. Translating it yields CASSRVTGGSSPLHF.

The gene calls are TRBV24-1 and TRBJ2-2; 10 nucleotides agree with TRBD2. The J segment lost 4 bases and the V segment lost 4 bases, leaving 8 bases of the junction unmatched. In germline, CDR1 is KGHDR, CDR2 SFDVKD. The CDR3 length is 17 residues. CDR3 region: CATSDSIAGGPTGELFF. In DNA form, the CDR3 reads TGTGCCACCAGTGACTCTATAGCGGGGGGTCCCACCGGGGAGCTGTTTTTT.

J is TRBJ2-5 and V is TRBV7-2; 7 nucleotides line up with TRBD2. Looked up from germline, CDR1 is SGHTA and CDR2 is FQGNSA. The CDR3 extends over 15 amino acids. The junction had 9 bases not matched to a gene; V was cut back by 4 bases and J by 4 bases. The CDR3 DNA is TGTGCCAGCAGCTCGTATTATCGCGGGAGAGAGACCCAGTACTTC. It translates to CASSSYYRGRETQYF.

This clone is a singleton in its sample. CDR3 nucleotide sequence: TGTGCCAGCAGCCCAAATCAGGGGTCCGGGGAGCTGTTTTTT. Protein: CASSPNQGSGELFF. The V and J genes are TRBV7-2 and TRBJ2-2; the D gene is possibly TRBD1 (6 bases). V lost 5 bases and J lost 6, with 13 bases in between. The CDR3 loop spans 14 amino acids. The V gene's germline CDR1 is SGHTA and CDR2 FQGNSA.

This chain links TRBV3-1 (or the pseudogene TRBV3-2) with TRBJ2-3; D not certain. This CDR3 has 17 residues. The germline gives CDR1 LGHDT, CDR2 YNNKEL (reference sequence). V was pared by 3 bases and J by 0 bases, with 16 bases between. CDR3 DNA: TGTGCCAGCAGCCAGGCCCTGACACTCTCTAGCACAGATACGCAGTATTTT. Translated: CASSQALTLSSTDTQYF.

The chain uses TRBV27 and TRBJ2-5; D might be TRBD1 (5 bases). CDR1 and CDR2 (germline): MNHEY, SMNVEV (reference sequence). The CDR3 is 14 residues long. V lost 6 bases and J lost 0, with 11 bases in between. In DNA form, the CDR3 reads TGTGCCAGCAGGGGGCACAATTACCAAGAGACCCAGTACTTC. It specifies CASRGHNYQETQYF.

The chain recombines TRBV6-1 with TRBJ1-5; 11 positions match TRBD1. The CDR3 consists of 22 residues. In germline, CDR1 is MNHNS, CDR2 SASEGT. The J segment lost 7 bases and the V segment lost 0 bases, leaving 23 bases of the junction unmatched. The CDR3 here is CASSEAGTGGYVLRRDRQPQHF. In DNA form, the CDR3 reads TGTGCCAGCAGTGAAGCCGGGACAGGGGGTTACGTGCTAAGAAGGGACAGGCAGCCCCAGCATTTT.

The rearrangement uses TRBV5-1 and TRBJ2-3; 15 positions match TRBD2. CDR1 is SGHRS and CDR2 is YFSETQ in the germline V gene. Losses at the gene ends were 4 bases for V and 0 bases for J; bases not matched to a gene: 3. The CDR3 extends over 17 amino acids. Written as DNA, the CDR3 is TGCGCCAGCAGCGGACTAGCGGGGGGGTCTAGCACAGATACGCAGTATTTT. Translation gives CASSGLAGGSSTDTQYF.

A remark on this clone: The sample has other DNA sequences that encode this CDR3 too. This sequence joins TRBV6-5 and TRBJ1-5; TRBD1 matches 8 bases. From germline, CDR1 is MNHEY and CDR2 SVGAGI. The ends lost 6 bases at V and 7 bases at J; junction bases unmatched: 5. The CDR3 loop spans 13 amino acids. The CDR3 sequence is CASRGQGDQPQHF. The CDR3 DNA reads TGTGCCAGCAGAGGACAGGGTGACCAGCCCCAGCATTTT.